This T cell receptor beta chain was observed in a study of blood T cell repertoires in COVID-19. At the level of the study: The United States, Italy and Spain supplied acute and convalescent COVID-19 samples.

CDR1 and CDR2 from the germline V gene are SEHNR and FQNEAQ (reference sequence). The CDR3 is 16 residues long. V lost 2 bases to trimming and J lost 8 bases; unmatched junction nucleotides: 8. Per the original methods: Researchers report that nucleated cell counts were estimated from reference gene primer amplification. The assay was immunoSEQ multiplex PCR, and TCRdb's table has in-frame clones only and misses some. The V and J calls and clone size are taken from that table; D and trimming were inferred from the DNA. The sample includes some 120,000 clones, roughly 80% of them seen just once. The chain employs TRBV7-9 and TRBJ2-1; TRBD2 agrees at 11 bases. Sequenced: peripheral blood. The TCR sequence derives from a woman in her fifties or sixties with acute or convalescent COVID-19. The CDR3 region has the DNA TGTGCCAGCAGCTTATTCAGGACTAGCGGGCTCCATGAGCAGTTCTTC. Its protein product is CASSLFRTSGLHEQFF.